The rows below give T cell receptor beta chains drawn from one sample of a study of shared clonotypes between healthy human individuals. Profiled with immunoSEQ multiplex PCR; TCRdb holds only in-frame clones, not every one. The data contain under 1,100,000 clones, more than 65% of them seen just once; the ten biggest clones take up roughly 1.5%. Sequenced sample: memory CD4+ T cells sorted from blood. Receptor source: a man aged 18-30 years in good health. Each CDR3 is given with its conserved first and last residue. The order of the fields is V gene, clone size, CDR3 protein. Size values are once, few and many counts, or a class for expanded clones, and some rows have none.

TRBV11-2 . CASSSTRDIITEAFF
TRBV6-1 few CASSELQISGNTIYF
TRBV18 once CASSPSRVNEKLFF
TRBV5-1 . CASSLVRVADTQYF
TRBV30 . CAGRTGLSYNSPLHF
TRBV5-1 . CASSQGLAGAVSYNEQFF
TRBV2 . CASSPTGVTNEKLFF
TRBV5-1 . CASSLDRGGSSGNTIYF
TRBV7-9 . CASSPTGADYGYTF
TRBV4-1 . CASSQDLSGGKTGELFF
TRBV2 many CASSEGRGGGSPLHF
TRBV18 few CASSPVLASYNEQFF
TRBV5-1 . CASSSGTSGRMNTEAFF
TRBV27 . CASSFGDYNTGELFF
TRBV7-2 . CASSLESGGPYEQYF
TRBV6-1 few CASREWVSEQYF
TRBV7-9 . CASSRTFTGGRTYNSPLHF
TRBV5-4 . CASSWGGQSTDTQYF
TRBV30 many CAWSVSEKLFF
TRBV11-3 . CASSPGTKNTGELFF
TRBV7-9 . CASSRGETPTNEKLFF
TRBV30 . CAWSAGRREKLFF
TRBV30 . CAFRRGNYEQYF
TRBV7-6 . CASSPTVLNTEAFF
TRBV4-3 . CASSQDLAGDVTQYF
TRBV18 . CASSSTGELFF
TRBV7-9 few CASSLRLANQETQYF
TRBV10-2 . CASSRRGPEQYF
TRBV10-1 . CASSDTVYKNIQYF